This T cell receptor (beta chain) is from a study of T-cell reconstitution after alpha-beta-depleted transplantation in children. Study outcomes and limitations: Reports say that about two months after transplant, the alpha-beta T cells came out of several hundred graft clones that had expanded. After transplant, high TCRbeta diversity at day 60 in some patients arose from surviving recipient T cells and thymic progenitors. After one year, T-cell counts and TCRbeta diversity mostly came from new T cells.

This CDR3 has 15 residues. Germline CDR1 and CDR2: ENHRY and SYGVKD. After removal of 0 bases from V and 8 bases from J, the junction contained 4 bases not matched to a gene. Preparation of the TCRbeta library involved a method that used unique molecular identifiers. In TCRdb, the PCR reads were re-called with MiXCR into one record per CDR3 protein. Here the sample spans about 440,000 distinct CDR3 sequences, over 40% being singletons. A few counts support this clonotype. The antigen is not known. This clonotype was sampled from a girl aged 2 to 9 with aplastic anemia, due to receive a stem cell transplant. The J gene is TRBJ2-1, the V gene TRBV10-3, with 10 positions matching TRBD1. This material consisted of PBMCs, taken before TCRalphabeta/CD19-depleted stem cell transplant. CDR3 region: CAISESGTGVYEQFF. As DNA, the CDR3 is TGTGCCATCAGTGAGTCGGGGACAGGGGTCTATGAGCAGTTCTTC.